Following are 2 T cell receptor beta chains from one sample sequenced in a study of T cell responses to AZD1222 COVID-19 vaccine. Only in-frame clones appear in the TCRdb table, and some are missing; sequencing was by immunoSEQ multiplex PCR. The data show approximately 190,000 clones, approximately 91% seen once. Sequencing was performed on peripheral blood, taken on day 0 of AZD1222 vaccination. These receptors came from an adult in good health.

In this sample, this clone turned up once. The chain carries TRBV7-2 and TRBJ2-5; 8 positions match TRBD2. The V and J ends lost 8 bases and 4 bases, in that order; junction bases with no gene match: 15. In germline, CDR1 is SGHTA, CDR2 FQGNSA. The CDR3 covers 16 residues. This CDR3 is CASPLGGAGGGETQYF. CDR3 nucleotide sequence: TGTGCCAGCCCCCTTGGAGGGGCGGGGGGCGGAGAGACCCAGTACTTC.

The chain has TRBV7-9 and TRBJ2-3; 10 bases line up with TRBD2. The V gene end was trimmed by 5 bases and the J gene end by 0 bases; junction bases not matched to a gene: 11. From germline, CDR1 is SEHNR and CDR2 FQNEAQ (reference sequence). There are 18 residues in the CDR3. The CDR3 DNA follows: TGTGCCAGCAGCGGACCCCCTTCGGGACTAGCGAGCACAGATACGCAGTATTTT. It translates to CASSGPPSGLASTDTQYF.